This T cell receptor beta chain was obtained from a study of beta chain features in type 1 diabetes (dated by TCRdb to 2016 to 2019). Regarding the complete study: No differences in mean age, gender distribution, total cell number or subset yield were found between patients and healthy donors. Across all samples, around 99 million sorted cells were examined, and cell number per subset correlated strongly with RNA yield. Regulatory and stem cell-like memory subsets were obtained from only 8 patients and roughly 8 healthy donors, while naive and central memory subsets were obtained from all 28 donors. The study compared the TCRB repertoires of sorted circulating CD4+ T cell subsets in recently diagnosed type 1 diabetes patients with those in matched healthy donors. On the study overall, not on this receptor specifically: Only small numbers of individuals were included in the HLA sub-analyses, which left unresolved whether HLA type had any influence on TCRB rearrangement. At VDJ recombination sites, patients with type 1 diabetes made fewer insertions and deleted more nucleotides, a pattern implying thymic rearrangement abnormalities. PCR may preferentially amplify shorter templates, but because patient and control samples were amplified and corrected together, any resulting skew would affect both groups equally. Naive, central memory and regulatory TCRB repertoires appeared more similar among patients than among healthy donors. Type 1 diabetes patients showed a moderate but significant shortening of TCRB CDR3 length in all four CD4+ subsets. Because cDNA was sequenced instead of genomic DNA, highly expressing activated cells could be over-represented, though the groups showed no difference in activation or CD3 levels.

Remarks on this clone: It has no known antigen specificity. Base-call qualities are not available, and no considerably larger clone is one nucleotide away.

From each donor, a single peripheral blood sample of approximately 0.11 L on average was drawn into heparinised tubes. A BD FACSAria II and a panel including CD45RO, CCR7, CD25, CD127, CD95 and CD27 were used to sort naive, central memory, regulatory and stem cell-like memory CD4+ T cells. All sorted populations exceeded 95% purity. Right away, PBMCs were isolated by Lymphoprep density gradient centrifugation and were stained directly, with no culture step. So that batch effects would be minimized, each experiment stained and sorted samples in pairs, pairing one healthy donor with one patient. The entire amount of isolated RNA was reverse transcribed using the High Capacity cDNA Reverse Transcription Kit, so the sequenced TCRB transcripts were expressed ones. Deep immunoSEQ sequencing was performed on naive, central memory and regulatory T cell samples, with an average of about 4 million total reads per sample. Sorted cells were lysed in RLT buffer and RNA was extracted with DNase-treated RNeasy Micro or Mini kits, depending on cell number. Each cell subset was processed on its own to prevent cross-contamination, while patient and healthy donor samples were processed together. Using the immunoSEQ multiplex PCR, TCRB sequences were amplified from cDNA into 87-bp fragments spanning the CDR3 region. Sequencing of the amplicons was done on the Illumina HiSeq platform. For the original study's pipeline: Synthetic template baselines were used to correct PCR bias computationally, reads within Hamming distance 2 were collapsed, and singletons that could not be merged were discarded. By aligning reads against IMGT, V, D and J genes, CDR3 length, and insertions or deletions at six rearrangement sites were assigned. Within each subset, clonotype counts were normalized to sorted cell number, after which true diversity and Gini coefficients were computed with the tcR R package. Repertoire sharing was quantified using the overlap coefficient calculated on TCRB nucleotide sequences. Imported from immuneACCESS, the table was reduced by TCRdb to in-frame sequences with V and J called. These copies leave out some clones; in studies compared against another copy, an unresolved V gene accounts for under half, and the cause of the remainder is not known. That table is the source of V, J and clone size, and D and trimming were worked out from the DNA. The sample table holds around 160,000 clones, of which 8% to 8.5% were seen once. Under 0.65% of the sample rests with the top ten.

This TCR was sampled from a woman younger than 35 with type 1 diabetes. The sample comprised central memory CD4+ T cells from blood.

The CDR3 sequence is CASILRGNTEAFF. The sequenced DNA is TGTGCCAGCATCCTCCGGGGGAACACTGAAGCTTTCTTT. The rearrangement combines TRBV13 with TRBJ1-1, with the D segment identity uncertain. The CDR1 and CDR2 encoded by the germline V gene (reference sequence) are PRHDT and FYEKMQ. Including the terminal cysteine and phenylalanine, the CDR3 comprises 13 residues. Of all the DNA, just the CDR3 is kept, 39 bases in frame from base 1. The V end loses 7 bases and the J end loses 1 base, and a stretch of 10 bases separates them.